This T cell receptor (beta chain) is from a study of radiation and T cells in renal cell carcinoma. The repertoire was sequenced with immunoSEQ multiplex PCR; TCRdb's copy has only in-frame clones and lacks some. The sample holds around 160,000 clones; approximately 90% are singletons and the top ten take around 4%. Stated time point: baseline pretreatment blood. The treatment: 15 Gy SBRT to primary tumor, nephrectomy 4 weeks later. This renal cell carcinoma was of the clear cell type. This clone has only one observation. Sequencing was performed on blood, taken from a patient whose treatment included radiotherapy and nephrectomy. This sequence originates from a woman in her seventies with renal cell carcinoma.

The CDR3 is CASSFDAGANTEAFF. The CDR3 region has the DNA TGTGCCAGCAGCTTTGATGCGGGGGCGAACACTGAAGCTTTCTTT. The chain carries TRBV11-3 and TRBJ1-1; D might be TRBD1 (6 bases). Trimming stripped 3 bases from V and 1 base from J, with 12 bases between. Germline assignment: CDR1 SGHNT and CDR2 YENEEA. This CDR3 is built from 15 residues.